The 3 T cell receptor beta chains below were found in one sample sequenced in a study of human T cells and chemical hapten exposure (dated by TCRdb to the early 2020s). The library relied on RACE. Sequenced on a NextSeq 500. TCRdb ran its own pipeline on the public reads, namely fastp trimming at Q25 and MiXCR clone calling, and kept in-frame beta chains. Rows are combined by CDR3 protein, so each entry shows the most common genes and DNA. The table for this sample lists 150,000 to 200,000 distinct CDR3 sequences; approximately 24% of them were counted only once. The ten largest clonotypes hold 2.5% of the sample. The time point label, as the study defines it: patch test 3, about 24 weeks after DPC sensitization. This specimen's treatment or condition label, interpreted: therapeutic diphenylcyclopropenone sensitization with weekly scalp DPC. This material consisted of whole blood, taken in connection with sensitization to the hapten diphenylcyclopropenone (DPC). The receptors originated from a woman aged 40 to 50 with alopecia areata. Some clones in this sample may be carry-over from other donors' samples.

The rearrangement joins TRBV25-1 to TRBJ2-3; 8 bases match TRBD2. The germline V gene encodes CDR1 MGHDK and CDR2 SYGVNS. The CDR3 has 15 residues. V dropped 3 bases and J dropped 2; count of bases not matched to a gene: 4. CDR3 protein: CASSEVAGYTDTQYF. The CDR3, as DNA: TGTGCCAGCAGTGAGGTAGCGGGGTACACAGATACGCAGTATTTT.

The V and J genes are TRBV6-6 and TRBJ2-1, with 9 bases identical to TRBD2. This CDR3 is 15 amino acids long. CDR1 MNHNY and CDR2 SVGAGI come from the germline V gene (reference sequence). Trimming removed 4 bases from V and 4 bases from J; junction bases left unmatched: 5. CDR3 loop: CASSSISGSYNEQFF. For the CDR3, the DNA is TGTGCCAGCAGTTCGATTAGCGGGAGTTACAATGAGCAGTTCTTC.

The chain couples TRBV27 to TRBJ1-5; 7 nucleotides align to TRBD1. The length of the CDR3 is 16 residues. The V segment lost 5 bases and the J segment 1 base; nucleotides outside the gene matches: 8. CDR1 MNHEY and CDR2 SMNVEV come from the germline V gene (reference sequence). Here the CDR3 DNA reads TGTGCCAGCAGTCCCAGACAGGGTTTGAGCAATCAGCCCCAGCATTTT. Translating gives CASSPRQGLSNQPQHF.